The 14 T cell receptor beta chains given below trace back to one sample, sequenced in a study of blood T cells in healthy people across ages. The authors ran a second PCR of roughly 6 to 12 cycles using a sample-barcoded 5' primer and a J-beta primer mix. TCRdb fed the 5' RACE reads into MiXCR, producing one record per CDR3 protein. The sample consists of about 800,000 distinct CDR3 sequences, 20% to 25% of them appearing once. These data were also filed under a second study, of T cells of mothers and their children.

The sequenced material came from blood. All receptors derive from a boy between 10 and 17 years old in good health.

This chain links TRBV6-5 with TRBJ1-4; D remains unclear. Germline CDR1 MNHEY, CDR2 SVGAGI. Trimming pared 2 bases from V and 7 bases from J, leaving 14 bases between. The CDR3 is 15 residues long. The DNA of the CDR3 is TGTGCCAGCAGTTACACCCGGACCGAAGGTGAAAAACTGTTTTTT. It encodes CASSYTRTEGEKLFF.

The chain joins TRBV10-3 to TRBJ2-3; TRBD2 might be the D (7 bases). Trimming stripped 9 bases from V and 4 bases from J, with 14 bases between. Germline V gene sequence: CDR1 ENHRY, CDR2 SYGVKD. The CDR3 covers 13 residues. The CDR3, as DNA: TGTGCCATATCCCGGGGGGCGGCAGATACGCAGTATTTT. Residues: CAISRGAADTQYF.

This clonotype was found a few times. The CDR3 coding sequence is TGCGCCAGCAGCCAAGATAACGGCAGCAATCAGCCCCAGCATTTT. Protein: CASSQDNGSNQPQHF. V usage is TRBV4-3 and J usage is TRBJ1-5; D is unclear. The germline gives CDR1 LGHNA, CDR2 YSLEER. The CDR3 has 15 amino acids. Trimming removed 0 bases at V and 1 base at J, with 7 bases between.

The rearrangement uses TRBV11-2 and TRBJ2-2; D perhaps matches TRBD1 (6 bases). CDR3 length: 17 residues. V was pared by 4 bases and J by 1 base, with 16 bases between. Germline values: CDR1 SGHAT, CDR2 FQNNGV. CDR3 in DNA: TGTGCCAGCAGCTCAAGCAGGGGAAGGGAGAACACCGGGGAGCTGTTTTTT. Translating it yields CASSSSRGRENTGELFF.

The J gene is TRBJ2-1, the V gene TRBV14, with D tentatively TRBD2 (5 bases). Germline-derived CDR1 and CDR2 are SGHDN and FVKESK. The V and J ends lost 1 base and 7 bases respectively, with 8 bases between them. The CDR3 totals 13 residues. CDR3 coding DNA: TGTGCCAGCAGCCAAGGAGGGAAGAATGAGCAGTTCTTC. Its translation: CASSQGGKNEQFF.

This clonotype was counted between two and nine times. The V call is TRBV2, the J call TRBJ2-5; 11 nucleotides agree with TRBD2. The DNA end lines up better with TRBJ2-7; the J call may be wrong. The CDR3 consists of 16 residues. CDR1 and CDR2 (germline): SNHLY, FYNNEI. This chain's CDR3 is CASSARLAGGTFEQYF. For the CDR3, the DNA is TGTGCCAGCAGTGCTCGCCTAGCGGGAGGAACGTTCGAGCAGTACTTC.

This clonotype was seen a handful of times. The chain uses TRBV12-3 or TRBV12-4 and TRBJ1-5; a possible D gene is TRBD1 (6 bases). The CDR3 contains 16 residues. Trimming left V 7 bases short and J 2 bases short, with 18 bases between. Here the CDR3 DNA reads TGTGCCAGCACTCCGGACGGACAGAAGGGCAATCAGCCCCAGCATTTT. Its translation: CASTPDGQKGNQPQHF.

V gene TRBV5-6 combines with J gene TRBJ2-7; D unclear. The ends were cut back, 6 bases at V and 3 bases at J, with 10 bases in the middle. CDR1 and CDR2 (germline): SGHDT, YYEEEE. This CDR3 is built from 12 residues. The CDR3 loop reads CASTSPGYEQYF. The CDR3 DNA reads TGTGCCAGCACTTCGCCGGGCTACGAGCAGTACTTC.

This clonotype was seen many times. The chain carries TRBV29-1 and TRBJ1-4, with D possibly TRBD1 on 6 matching bases. From germline, CDR1 is SQVTM and CDR2 ANQGSEA. V was cut by 3 bases and J by 8 bases, with 13 bases left in between. The CDR3 is 13 amino acids. CDR3 in amino acids: CSVEIQGGEKLFF. CDR3 nucleotide sequence: TGCAGCGTTGAGATACAGGGAGGGGAAAAACTGTTTTTT.

Of note for this clonotype: A much larger clone lies a single base off, so this may be a read error. This chain connects TRBV7-2 to TRBJ2-7; 7 nucleotides agree with TRBD2. The germline V gene has CDR1 SGHTA and CDR2 FQGNSA. This CDR3 spans 14 amino acids. This CDR3 reads CARSSGDYPWEQYF. CDR3 DNA: TGTGCCCGCAGCAGTGGGGACTACCCCTGGGAGCAGTACTTC.

The sample holds a few counts of this clonotype. J is TRBJ2-3 and V is TRBV7-3; possible D gene TRBD2, 6 bases. The CDR3 runs 13 residues. Germline lookup yields CDR1 SGHTA and CDR2 FQGTGA. Trimming cost V 5 bases and J 4 bases, with 10 bases left between them. CDR3 sequence reads: CASSTLASDTQYF. The CDR3 bases are TGTGCCAGCAGCACCCTAGCGTCAGATACGCAGTATTTT.

This clonotype has a handful of counts. The chain is built from TRBV13 and TRBJ2-7, with 11 bases aligning to TRBD1. Per germline, CDR1 PRHDT and CDR2 FYEKMQ (reference sequence). V was pared by 4 bases and J by 8 bases, with 4 bases of the junction left unmatched. The CDR3 is 13 amino acids. The CDR3 DNA is TGTGCCAGCAGCTCAAGGACAGGGGGCAAGCAGTACTTC. Amino acids: CASSSRTGGKQYF. Variable domain in full (rest from reference TRBV13 and TRBJ2-7): AAGVIQSPRHLIKEKRETATLKCYPIPRHDTVYWYQQGPGQDPQFLISFYEKMQSDKGSIPDRFSAQQFSDYHSELNMSSLELGDSALYFCASSSRTGGKQYFGPGTRLTVT.

This clonotype occurred a few times. V is TRBV6-6 and J is TRBJ2-1; TRBD2 agrees at 11 bases. The V segment lost 6 bases and the J segment 8 bases; nucleotides outside the gene matches: 6. The CDR3 runs 14 residues. Germline loops: CDR1 MNHNY, CDR2 SVGAGI (reference sequence). CDR3 sequence (DNA): TGTGCCAGCAGCGGACTAGCGGGCACCCATGAGCAGTTCTTC. Protein: CASSGLAGTHEQFF.

There are a few counts of this clonotype. This chain links TRBV7-2 with TRBJ2-3, with 7 positions matching TRBD2. In germline, CDR1 is SGHTA, CDR2 FQGNSA. The CDR3 spans 16 residues. J lost 5 bases, V lost 1 base, and 9 bases had no gene match. CDR3 loop: CASSLEASGAGDTQYF. DNA of the CDR3: TGTGCCAGCAGCTTAGAGGCTAGCGGAGCTGGAGATACGCAGTATTTT. The variable domain in full, with the rest retrieved from reference TRBV7-2 and TRBJ2-3, is GAGVSQSPSNKVTEKGKDVELRCDPISGHTALYWYRQSLGQGLEFLIYFQGNSAPDKSGLPSDRFSAERTGGSVSTLTIQRTQQEDSAVYLCASSLEASGAGDTQYFGPGTRLTVL.